A single sample is the source of the 15 T cell receptor beta chains below, sequenced in a study of OX40 agonist ivuxolimab in advanced cancers. Here immunoSEQ multiplex PCR was the method, and the copy in TCRdb shows in-frame clones only, minus some. The data hold 57,000 or so clones, with 84% observed a single time. The sample here was CD4+ or CD8+ T cells sorted from blood, taken in a trial of the OX40 agonist ivuxolimab. The receptors shown here come from an adult with an advanced solid tumor such as melanoma, head and neck, liver or kidney cancer.

V and J are TRBV11-2 and TRBJ2-4, with D possibly matching TRBD2 (6 bases). Germline V CDR1 and CDR2: SGHAT, FQNNGV. This CDR3 is built from 14 residues. With 7 bases removed from V and 6 bases from J, the gap between germline ends came to 16 bases. CDR3 protein: CASTQVGGPNIQYF. CDR3 DNA sequence: TGTGCCAGCACCCAGGTGGGGGGTCCAAACATTCAGTACTTC.

The CDR3 sequence is CASSGAGFGGFF. In nucleotides, the CDR3 is TGTGCCAGCAGTGGAGCCGGGTTCGGGGGTTTCTTT. V usage is TRBV6-5 and J usage is TRBJ1-1; TRBD1 might be the D (5 bases). The CDR3 has 12 residues. Per the germline V gene, CDR1 is MNHEY and CDR2 is SVGAGI. V dropped 5 bases and J dropped 13 bases, with 17 bases sitting between them.

The CDR3 protein is CASSLNRGQEKLFF. The CDR3, as DNA: TGTGCCAGCAGCTTGAACAGGGGGCAGGAAAAACTGTTTTTT. The chain couples TRBV7-2 to TRBJ1-4, with 9 bases lining up with TRBD1. Unmatched junction bases numbered 4, after V lost 3 bases and J lost 8 bases. The CDR3 sequence is 14 residues long. Germline CDR1 SGHTA, CDR2 FQGNSA.

The chain recombines TRBV5-5 with TRBJ2-7; 7 bases match TRBD1. The CDR3 sequence is 15 residues long. The germline gives CDR1 SGHKS, CDR2 YYEKEE (reference sequence). Trimming removed 4 bases from V and 4 bases from J; junction bases left unmatched: 11. The DNA of the CDR3 is TGTGCCAGCAGCCCGACGACAGGGTCGGGTTACGAGCAGTACTTC. Its protein product is CASSPTTGSGYEQYF.

J is TRBJ1-2 and V is TRBV5-4, with a possible D match to TRBD1 (5 bases). Germline assignment: CDR1 SGHNT and CDR2 YYREEE (reference sequence). This CDR3 contains 13 residues. Trimming shortened V by 5 bases and J by 0 bases, and 8 bases separated the two germline ends. This CDR3 reads CASRDMTNYGYTF. CDR3 in DNA: TGTGCCAGCAGGGACATGACTAACTATGGCTACACCTTC.

The rearrangement links TRBV7-9 to TRBJ2-7, with D maybe TRBD2 (7 bases). The CDR3 extends over 16 amino acids. Germline-derived CDR1 and CDR2 are SEHNR and FQNEAQ (reference sequence). V shed 0 bases and J shed 5 bases, with 17 bases lying between them. The CDR3 is CASSLAKGGKGDEQYF. In nucleotides, the CDR3 is TGTGCCAGCAGCTTAGCTAAGGGGGGGAAGGGTGACGAGCAGTACTTC. The whole variable domain, remainder taken from reference TRBV7-9 and TRBJ2-7, is DTGVSQNPRHKITKRGQNVTFRCDPISEHNRLYWYRQTLGQGPEFLTYFQNEAQLEKSRLLSDRFSAERPKGSFSTLEIQRTEQGDSAMYLCASSLAKGGKGDEQYFGPGTRLTVT.

This chain uses TRBV4-3 with TRBJ1-5; a possible D gene is TRBD1 (6 bases). Trimming took off 0 bases at V and 4 bases at J, with 19 bases between the two ends. CDR3 length: 18 amino acids. Germline V gives CDR1 LGHNA, CDR2 YSLEER. CDR3 protein: CASSQDTSTGTTNQPQHF. The DNA for the CDR3 is TGCGCCAGCAGCCAAGATACCTCTACCGGGACAACTAATCAGCCCCAGCATTTT.

The CDR3 is CASSPLSQQGAAGNTIYF. CDR3 sequence (DNA): TGTGCCAGCTCACCGCTTTCCCAACAGGGTGCCGCGGGAAACACCATATATTTT. This chain joins TRBV18 and TRBJ1-3; D is possibly TRBD1 (6 bases). V gave up 3 bases and J gave up 4 bases, with 22 bases separating them. Germline V gene sequence: CDR1 KGHSH, CDR2 LQKENI. This CDR3 contains 18 residues.

The genes are TRBV2 and TRBJ2-5, with 9 bases fitting TRBD1. The length of the CDR3 is 15 residues. CDR1 is SNHLY and CDR2 is FYNNEI in the germline V gene. The ends lost 6 bases at V and 2 bases at J; junction bases unmatched: 7. CDR3 coding DNA: TGTGCCAGCAGCCTCCAAGGACAGGGGCAAGAGACCCAGTACTTC. Protein product: CASSLQGQGQETQYF.

This sequence joins TRBV19 and TRBJ1-1, with 7 bases aligning to TRBD1. The CDR3 is 15 amino acids. V shed 5 bases, J shed 1 base, and the junction held 7 bases outside the gene matches. Germline CDR1 is LNHDA and CDR2 is SQIVND (reference sequence). This CDR3 is CASSSDRRQNTEAFF. The CDR3 DNA follows: TGTGCCAGTAGTTCGGACAGGCGACAGAACACTGAAGCTTTCTTT. Supplemented by reference TRBV19 and TRBJ1-1, the full variable domain reads DGGITQSPKYLFRKEGQNVTLSCEQNLNHDAMYWYRQDPGQGLRLIYYSQIVNDFQKGDIAEGYSVSREKKESFPLTVTSAQKNPTAFYLCASSSDRRQNTEAFFGQGTRLTVV.

This rearrangement joins TRBV19 to TRBJ1-4; weak D call: TRBD1 (6 bases). V lost 6 bases and J 4 bases, leaving 15 bases between the germline ends. CDR3 length: 15 amino acids. Looked up from germline, CDR1 is LNHDA and CDR2 is SQIVND (reference sequence). CDR3 protein: CASSSRTGSNEKLFF. For the CDR3, the DNA is TGTGCCAGTAGCTCCCGCACAGGGAGTAATGAAAAACTGTTTTTT.

The V gene is TRBV5-1, the J gene TRBJ2-3; the D gene is possibly TRBD2 (5 bases). Germline loops: CDR1 SGHRS, CDR2 YFSETQ. The CDR3 loop spans 11 amino acids. V lost 6 bases, J lost 8 bases, and 10 bases lay in between. Written as DNA, the CDR3 is TGCGCCAGCATTCGGGCGGGTACGCAGTATTTT. It specifies CASIRAGTQYF.

The J gene is TRBJ2-7, the V gene TRBV28; 10 positions agree with TRBD2. V shed 5 bases, J shed 4 bases, and the junction held 5 bases outside the gene matches. The CDR3 has 14 residues. The germline CDR1 and CDR2 sequences are MDHEN and SYDVKM. The CDR3 nucleotides are TGTGCCAGCAGTGAAGCTAGCGGGAGTTACGAGCAGTACTTC. It specifies CASSEASGSYEQYF.

The V and J genes are TRBV4-1 and TRBJ2-5; D is unresolved. CDR3 length: 15 amino acids. Trimming removed 3 bases at V and 5 bases at J, with 16 bases between. In germline, CDR1 is MGHRA, CDR2 YSYEKL. Written as DNA, the CDR3 is TGCGCCAGCAGCCAGATCGGCGTTGGGCCTGAGACCCAGTACTTC. This codes for CASSQIGVGPETQYF.

On this clone: At one end the junction does not follow the germline gene, possibly because of a read error. The CDR3 is CAIRTSGSSHEQYF. In DNA form, the CDR3 reads TGTGCCATCAGGACTAGCGGGAGCTCCCACGAGCAGTACTTC. This chain links TRBV28 with TRBJ2-7; TRBD2 aligns across 13 bases. The CDR3 is 14 amino acids. Germline V CDR1 and CDR2: MDHEN, SYDVKM.